Here is one T cell receptor (beta chain) with its context. The source of the sample is a study of blood T cell repertoires in COVID-19. Study overall: PBMCs, B-cell-depleted T cells, or T cells were the source of the cDNA or gDNA that made up the material.

The authors' processing: Reference gene primers were amplified, and this amplification served to estimate nucleated cell counts. The table came from immunoSEQ multiplex PCR; TCRdb's copy has only in-frame clones and leaves some out. The V and J calls and the clone size are those of that table, but D and trimming were determined from the DNA. The table lists roughly 160,000 clones, about four fifths of them singletons. Participants came from under 30 US areas, aged roughly 18 to 89 years. Donors in Cohort 3 counted as recovered after two negative PCRs, clearance, or symptom resolution. Trimming removed 4 bases at V and 5 bases at J, with 14 bases between. CDR3 length: 14 amino acids. The germline CDR1 and CDR2 sequences are MGHRA and YSYEKL.

This sequence joins TRBV4-1 and TRBJ1-1; perhaps TRBD1 as D (6 bases). What was sequenced was PBMCs or T cells enriched from blood (not recorded which). The clonotype comes from a man in his fifties or sixties who had recovered from COVID-19. In DNA form, the CDR3 reads TGCGCCAGCAGCCCTACAGGGTGGGGGACTGAAGCTTTCTTT. Protein: CASSPTGWGTEAFF.